A selection of T cell receptor beta chains follows, all from one sample in a study of T cell responses to AZD1222 COVID-19 vaccine. Repertoires were generated with immunoSEQ multiplex PCR, while TCRdb's copy carries only in-frame clones and drops some. The table includes some 120,000 clones, approximately 92% detected once. The specimen was peripheral blood, collected on day 0 of AZD1222 vaccination. These receptors were collected from an adult in good health. Both conserved end residues are part of each CDR3. The D gene is left open where the match is weak. Size values are once, few and many counts, or a class for expanded clones, and some rows have none.

-	TRBJ1-2	-	TRBV6-1	CASSPATGYTF	TGTGCCAGCAGTCCTGCGACTGGCTACACCTTC
-	TRBJ1-2	TRBD1	TRBV28	CASKLGGNRGHTF	TGTGCCAGCAAATTGGGAGGAAACAGGGGACACACCTTC
once	TRBJ1-2	-	TRBV12-3/TRBV12-4	CASSPRRTNGYTF	TGTGCCAGCAGTCCACGCCGGACAAACGGCTACACCTTC
-	TRBJ2-5	-	TRBV29-1	CSVVWQGKETQYF	TGCAGCGTTGTCTGGCAGGGAAAAGAGACCCAGTACTTC
-	TRBJ2-2	-	TRBV7-3	CASSSPGGNGELFF	TGTGCCAGCAGCTCCCCGGGCGGGAACGGGGAGCTGTTTTTT
-	TRBJ1-5	-	TRBV27	CASRNKGVLGNQPQHF	TGTGCCAGCAGAAATAAAGGAGTCCTTGGCAATCAGCCCCAGCATTTT
-	TRBJ2-4	-	TRBV7-2	CASSLRENIQYF	TGTGCCAGCAGCTTACGGGAAAACATTCAGTACTTC
-	TRBJ1-6	-	TRBV5-1	CASSFANSPLHF	TGCGCCAGCAGCTTCGCAAATTCACCCCTCCACTTT
-	TRBJ2-2	-	TRBV4-1	CASSSTGTPRVELFF	TGCGCCAGCAGTTCCACCGGGACTCCCAGAGTAGAGCTGTTTTTT
-	TRBJ2-3	TRBD2	TRBV18	CASSPGAGGSDTQYF	TGTGCCAGCTCACCCGGAGCGGGAGGGTCAGATACGCAGTATTTT
-	TRBJ2-2	TRBD1	TRBV7-3	CASSSRQGTGELFF	TGTGCCAGCAGCTCCCGACAGGGGACCGGGGAGCTGTTTTTT
-	TRBJ1-1	TRBD1	TRBV28	CASSWGQEVEAFF	TGTGCCAGCAGTTGGGGACAGGAGGTCGAAGCTTTCTTT
-	TRBJ2-2	-	TRBV6-2/TRBV6-3	CASSILGARAGELFF	TGTGCCAGCAGTATACTGGGGGCTAGGGCCGGGGAGCTGTTTTTT
few	TRBJ1-3	TRBD1	TRBV10-3	CAIMRDSSGNTIYF	TGTGCCATCATGAGGGACAGCTCTGGAAACACCATATATTTT